Listed below are T cell receptor beta chains from one sample, sequenced in a study of tumor-infiltrating lymphocytes in localized non-small cell lung cancer. The assay was immunoSEQ multiplex PCR, and TCRdb's table has in-frame clones only and misses some. The sample holds 15,000 to 20,000 clones, approximately 80% seen once. The sequencing input was uninvolved lung tissue not adjacent to the tumor. These receptor sequences come from a human donor with non-small cell lung cancer. Each CDR3 is given with its conserved first and last residue. D genes are given only for firm matches. A clone size is listed for some rows: how often the clone was seen (once, few, many), or a class if it is expanded.

j_call clone_size v_call d_call cdr3_nt cdr3_aa
TRBJ2-5 - TRBV4-2 - TGTGCCAGCAGCCAAGAAATAGAGACCCAAGAGACCCAGTACTTC CASSQEIETQETQYF
TRBJ2-1 - TRBV5-1 - TGCGCCAGCAGCACGGGGGCGGCTGGCTCCTACAATGAGCAGTTCTTC CASSTGAAGSYNEQFF
TRBJ1-2 - TRBV9 TRBD1 TGTGCCAGCAGCGCTCAGAACAGGGGTGGCTACACCTTC CASSAQNRGGYTF
TRBJ1-1 - TRBV7-2 TRBD1 TGTGCCAGCAGCTTACAGGGGGCTCGAGCTTTCTTT CASSLQGARAFF
TRBJ2-7 - TRBV7-9 TRBD2 TGTGCCAGCAGCTTTACTAGCGGACCCTACGAGCAGTACTTC CASSFTSGPYEQYF
TRBJ2-5 - TRBV18 - TGTGCCAGCTCACCACGGGGGACTGTCCAAGAGACCCAGTACTTC CASSPRGTVQETQYF
TRBJ2-5 - TRBV6-5 TRBD1 TGTGCCAGCAGTAGGACAGGGAGGGAGACCCAGTACTTC CASSRTGRETQYF
TRBJ2-5 - TRBV5-6 - TGTGCCAGCAGCTTATTACGATCTCAAGAGACCCAGTACTTC CASSLLRSQETQYF
TRBJ1-2 - TRBV7-2 TRBD1 TGTGCCAGCAGCCCGGGACAGGGGTATGGCTACACCTTC CASSPGQGYGYTF
TRBJ2-7 - TRBV28 - TGTGCCAGCAGTTTTCGTCGCGCCCGAGCCTACGAGCAGTACTTC CASSFRRARAYEQYF
TRBJ1-1 - TRBV5-1 TRBD1 TGCGCCAGCAGCATCGGGACAGGGTCCATGAACACTGAAGCTTTCTTT CASSIGTGSMNTEAFF
TRBJ2-3 - TRBV7-2 - TGTGCCAGCAGCTTGGACACAGATACGCAGTATTTT CASSLDTDTQYF
TRBJ2-1 once TRBV9 - TGTGCCAGCAGCGTTGAGGACTATAATGTAGAGCAGTTCTTC CASSVEDYNVEQFF
TRBJ1-5 - TRBV6-1 - TGTGCCAGCATAAGGACGGTTAATAGCAATCAGCCCCAGCATTTT CASIRTVNSNQPQHF
TRBJ1-3 - TRBV28 - TGTGCCAGCAGTTTGGTGCAGGATGGCACCATATATTTT CASSLVQDGTIYF
TRBJ2-7 - TRBV6-5 TRBD2 TGTGCCAGCAGTTACTTAGGACTAGCGAAATCCTACGAGCAGTACTTC CASSYLGLAKSYEQYF
TRBJ2-3 - TRBV7-3 - TGTGCCAGCAGCCCGAGCACCACAGATACGCAGTATTTT CASSPSTTDTQYF
TRBJ2-7 - TRBV5-1 - TGCGCCAGCAGCTTAGCGACTAGCTCCTACGAGCAGTACTTC CASSLATSSYEQYF
TRBJ2-3 once TRBV5-1 - TGCGCCAGCAGCTTGGCTGGGGGCGGGGGTACGCAGTATTTT CASSLAGGGGTQYF
TRBJ2-7 - TRBV19 - TGTGCCAGTAGTATCGGGTGGAGGGCGGAGGGGGCCTACGAGCAGTACTTC CASSIGWRAEGAYEQYF
TRBJ2-1 - TRBV12-5 TRBD1 TGTGCTAGTGGTTTGGTATGGACAGGGGCAGCGGGCTACAATGAGCAGTTCTTC CASGLVWTGAAGYNEQFF
TRBJ2-3 - TRBV4-1 - TGCGCCAGCAGCCAGGTAGCGGGCACAGATACGCAGTATTTT CASSQVAGTDTQYF
TRBJ1-2 - TRBV23-1 - TGCGCCAGCAGTCTTCTACCACTCAGGGACTACACCTTC CASSLLPLRDYTF
TRBJ1-4 - TRBV6-5 TRBD1 TGTGCCAGCAGGACCGGGACAGGGAACGAAAAACTGTTTTTT CASRTGTGNEKLFF
TRBJ1-1 - TRBV19 TRBD1 TGTGCCAGTAGGACCAGGACAGGGGGCATGGACACTGAAGCTTTCTTT CASRTRTGGMDTEAFF
TRBJ2-5 - TRBV7-2 - TGTGCCAGCAGCCGACAGACTGGGCAAGATGACCAGTACTTC CASSRQTGQDDQYF
TRBJ1-1 - TRBV7-2 TRBD1 TGTGCCAGCAGCAAGGGACAGGGGGGCACTGAAGCTTTCTTT CASSKGQGGTEAFF
TRBJ1-1 - TRBV5-6 - TGTGCCAGCAGCTTGTGGGCTGAGGCGCGCACTGAAGCTTTCTTT CASSLWAEARTEAFF
TRBJ2-1 medium-sized TRBV7-2 - TGTGCCAGCAGCTTAGGCGCGGATGAGCAGTTCTTC CASSLGADEQFF
TRBJ2-7 - TRBV10-3 TRBD1 TGTGCCATCAGTGAGTCGCAGGGGGAAGAGCAGTACTTC CAISESQGEEQYF
TRBJ1-1 - TRBV5-1 TRBD1 TGCGCCAGCAGCAAGGGACAGATGAACACTGAAGCTTTCTTT CASSKGQMNTEAFF
TRBJ1-2 few TRBV7-2 TRBD1 TGTGCCAGCAGCTTAGCTCCCCGGGACAGGGATGTTTCAACCTTC CASSLAPRDRDVSTF